A single sample is the source of the 4 T cell receptor beta chains below, sequenced in a study of shared clonotypes between healthy human individuals. Profiled with immunoSEQ multiplex PCR; TCRdb holds only in-frame clones, not every one. The table shows about 490,000 clones, with approximately 82% occurring only once. Material for sequencing was PBMCs. Every receptor here comes from a middle-aged woman in good health. Some clones in this sample may be carry-over from other donors' samples.

V and J are TRBV6-1 and TRBJ2-7; the D is unclear. Germline CDR1 reads MNHNS; CDR2 reads SASEGT. The CDR3 has 12 amino acids. Trimming pared 7 bases from V and 3 bases from J, leaving 10 bases between. The CDR3 DNA reads as TGTGCCAGCAAGGAACTGGGCTACGAGCAGTACTTC. Translating it yields CASKELGYEQYF.

This clone has only a few counts. The CDR3 spells CASSPTPTDTQYF. The DNA of the CDR3 is TGTGCCAGCTCACCTACACCCACAGATACGCAGTATTTT. This chain connects TRBV6-4 to TRBJ2-3; D call uncertain. The CDR3 is made up of 13 amino acids. From germline, CDR1 is MRHNA and CDR2 SNTAGT. Trimming cost V 8 bases and J 2 bases, with 11 bases left between them.

This clone was seen a few times. The V and J genes are TRBV6-1 and TRBJ2-7; D is undetermined. V was shortened by 7 bases and J by 2 bases, with 9 bases between the two germline ends. The CDR3 is 12 residues long. Germline CDR1 MNHNS, CDR2 SASEGT. The CDR3 coding sequence is TGTGCCAGCAACACCAGAACCTACGAGCAGTACTTC. It yields the protein CASNTRTYEQYF.

V usage is TRBV10-3 and J usage is TRBJ1-5; no clear D. The germline V gene has CDR1 ENHRY and CDR2 SYGVKD. V was trimmed by 6 bases and J by 4 bases, leaving 10 bases between them. The CDR3 sequence is 13 residues long. The CDR3 coding sequence is TGTGCCATCAGGGGGAGGGAAAATCAGCCCCAGCATTTT. Residues: CAIRGRENQPQHF.